The following is a T cell receptor beta chain sequence with its context. Following a re-call of the 5' RACE reads, TCRdb has one entry per CDR3 protein and lacks DNA. This sample's table reports under 200,000 distinct CDR3 sequences. This sample is drawn from a study of monozygotic twins with inflammatory bowel disease. This receptor was obtained from a human donor with ulcerative colitis or Crohn's disease, or a healthy co-twin of an affected twin (not recorded which). The source material was blood.

This CDR3 reads CASSLTSGRGQETQYF. The chain couples TRBV5-1 to TRBJ2-5; without DNA, the TCRdb call of TRBD2 cannot be checked. Germline lookup yields CDR1 SGHRS and CDR2 YFSETQ. The CDR3 is 16 residues long.